Here is one T cell receptor beta chain with its context. The specificity of this receptor is unknown. No per-base quality is available; no much larger clone lies one base away. Receptor amplification or capture employed RT-PCR. TCRdb records Illumina HiSeq 2500 as the sequencer. TCRdb cleaned the public reads at Q25 with fastp, built clones with MiXCR and kept in-frame beta chains. Merged by CDR3 protein, the rows form single entries marked with the most common genes and DNA. The sample table contains under 20,000 distinct CDR3 sequences; only one count was recorded for about two thirds of them. The ten largest clones take up 2% to 2.5% of the sample. This sample was included in a study of yellow fever vaccine responses in identical twins (dated by TCRdb to 2016 to 2018). Regarding the complete study: In the study, vaccine-responding T cell clones were precisely tracked in identical twins. The study at large found these results: The authors reported that the T cell response to vaccination in identical twins appeared partly convergent and partly personalized.

The CDR3 sequence holds 14 residues, the cysteine and phenylalanine included. Just the 42-base CDR3 DNA is kept, in frame starting at base 1. The junction carries 8 bases between V and J, which are trimmed by 3 bases and 1 base respectively. The sequence was obtained from a woman younger than 30 who received the yellow fever vaccine. Donor details come from another sample of the same person, matched by shared clones. The chain links TRBV12-3 or TRBV12-4 with TRBJ2-3; matching of 5 bases hints at TRBD2 as the D gene. Here the sequenced sample was T cells from blood (PBMCs), unsorted or a sorted subset (not recorded which), taken before or after yellow fever vaccination (not recorded which). The CDR3 has the sequence CASSFLAGTDTQYF. The bases are TGTGCCAGCAGTTTCCTAGCTGGCACAGATACGCAGTATTTT.